One and the same sample provided the 4 T cell receptor beta chains below, sequenced in a study of T-cell reconstitution after alpha-beta-depleted transplantation in children. Preparing the TCRbeta library involved the use of unique molecular identifiers. Via MiXCR, TCRdb re-called the PCR reads, giving one row per CDR3 protein. The data hold approximately 500,000 distinct CDR3 sequences, with 27% observed a single time. The sequencing used PBMCs, collected before TCRalphabeta/CD19-depleted stem cell transplant. Receptor source: a boy under two years old with Wiskott-Aldrich syndrome, due to receive a stem cell transplant.

This clonotype was recorded a few times. The V and J genes are TRBV4-2 and TRBJ2-3; 7 bases match TRBD2. Per the germline V gene, CDR1 is LGHNA and CDR2 is YNFKEQ. Trimming took 0 bases from V and 6 from J; bases not matched to a gene: 15. The CDR3 length is 18 residues. The CDR3 region has the DNA TGTGCCAGCAGCCAAGATCGGGTGGGTGGAGGCGGGAGTGATACGCAGTATTTT. Translating it yields CASSQDRVGGGGSDTQYF.

The V gene is TRBV5-1, the J gene TRBJ1-2, with TRBD1 matching 9 bases. Germline V gene data show CDR1 as SGHRS and CDR2 as YFSETQ. The CDR3 has 14 amino acids. Losses at the gene ends were 4 bases for V and 4 bases for J; bases not matched to a gene: 5. The CDR3 nucleotides are TGCGCCAGCAGCCCGGGACAGGGAGGCTATGGCTACACCTTC. Its protein product is CASSPGQGGYGYTF.

The chain joins TRBV14 to TRBJ2-3; D is ambiguous. CDR1 SGHDN and CDR2 FVKESK come from the germline V gene. Trimming took off 1 base at V and 1 base at J, with 6 bases between the two ends. CDR3 length: 14 amino acids. CDR3 region: CASSQGARTDTQYF. The CDR3 nucleotides are TGTGCCAGCAGCCAAGGGGCCCGCACAGATACGCAGTATTTT.

The J gene is TRBJ2-1, the V gene TRBV20-1; D is perhaps TRBD1 (5 bases). V lost 6 bases and J 0 bases, leaving 12 bases between the germline ends. The CDR3 extends over 14 amino acids. Germline assignment: CDR1 DFQATT and CDR2 SNEGSKA (reference sequence). CDR3: CSANGAASYNEQFF. CDR3 DNA: TGCAGTGCCAATGGGGCAGCCTCCTACAATGAGCAGTTCTTC.